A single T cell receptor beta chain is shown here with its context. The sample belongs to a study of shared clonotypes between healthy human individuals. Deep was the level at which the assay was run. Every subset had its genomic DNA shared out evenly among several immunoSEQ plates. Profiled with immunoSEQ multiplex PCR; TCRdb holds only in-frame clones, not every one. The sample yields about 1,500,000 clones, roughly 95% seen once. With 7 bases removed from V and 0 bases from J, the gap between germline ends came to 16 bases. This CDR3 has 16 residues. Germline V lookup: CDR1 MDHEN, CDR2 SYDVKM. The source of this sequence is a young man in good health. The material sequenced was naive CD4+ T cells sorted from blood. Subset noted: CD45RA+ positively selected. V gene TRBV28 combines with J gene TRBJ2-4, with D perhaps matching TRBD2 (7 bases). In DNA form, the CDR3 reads TGTGCCAGCAAGGGGAGGGGGATCTTAGCCAAAAACATTCAGTACTTC. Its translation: CASKGRGILAKNIQYF.